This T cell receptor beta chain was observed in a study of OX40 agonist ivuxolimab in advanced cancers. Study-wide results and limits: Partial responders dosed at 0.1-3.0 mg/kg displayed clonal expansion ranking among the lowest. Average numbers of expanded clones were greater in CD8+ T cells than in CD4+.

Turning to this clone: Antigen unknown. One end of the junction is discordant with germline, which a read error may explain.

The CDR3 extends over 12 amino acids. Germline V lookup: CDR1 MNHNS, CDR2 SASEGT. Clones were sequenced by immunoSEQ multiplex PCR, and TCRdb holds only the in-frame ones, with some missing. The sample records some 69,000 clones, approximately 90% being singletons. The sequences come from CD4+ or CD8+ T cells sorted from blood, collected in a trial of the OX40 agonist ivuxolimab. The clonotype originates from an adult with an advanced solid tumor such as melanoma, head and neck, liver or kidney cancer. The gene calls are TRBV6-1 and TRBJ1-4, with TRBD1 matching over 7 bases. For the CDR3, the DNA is TGTGCCAGCAGTGGCACCCTGGGACAGAGTATTTTC. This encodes CASSGTLGQSIF.